These 10 T cell receptor beta chains came from one sample sequenced in a study of CD8 T cells in ankylosing spondylitis. Regarding the study as a whole: Within ankylosing spondylitis blood, a TCR beta motif made up of seven or eight highly homologous variants appeared to be characteristic.

Which antigens these TCRs recognize remains unknown. TCRdb re-analysed the 5' RACE reads in MiXCR, keeping a single row per CDR3 protein. This sample carries 200,000 to 250,000 distinct CDR3 sequences, about a sixth of them seen once, and the ten largest clones take about two fifths. The sample taken for sequencing was blood, either unsorted or a sorted T cell fraction (not recorded which). All receptors derive from a male donor with ankylosing spondylitis.

This clonotype was seen a handful of times. CDR3 DNA sequence: TGCGCCAGCAGCCAAGGACCGGAGGAAAACATTCAGTACTTC. Translation gives CASSQGPEENIQYF. The chain recombines TRBV4-3 with TRBJ2-4; D possibly corresponds to TRBD2 (5 bases). Deletions cut 1 base from V and 5 bases from J, with 9 bases between. There are 14 residues in the CDR3. Germline CDR1 is LGHNA and CDR2 is YSLEER.

This rearrangement joins TRBV13 to TRBJ2-7; the D call may be TRBD1 or TRBD2 (6 bases each). The CDR3 sequence is 16 residues long. V was shortened by 5 bases and J by 5 bases, with 22 bases between the two germline ends. Germline-derived CDR1 and CDR2 are PRHDT and FYEKMQ (reference sequence). CDR3 DNA sequence: TGTGCCAGCAGCCCAGCAGGGGACTTAGGGGTAAACGAGCAGTACTTC. This sequence encodes CASSPAGDLGVNEQYF.

The chain links TRBV7-9 to TRBJ1-2; D unclear. Looked up from germline, CDR1 is SEHNR and CDR2 is FQNEAQ (reference sequence). CDR3 length: 17 residues. V was pared by 0 bases and J by 2 bases, with 16 bases between. As DNA, the CDR3 is TGTGCCAGCAGCTTAGCCGCGGACGGCCCTTGGAACTATGGCTACACCTTC. As protein: CASSLAADGPWNYGYTF. Supplemented by reference TRBV7-9 and TRBJ1-2, the full variable domain reads DTGVSQNPRHKITKRGQNVTFRCDPISEHNRLYWYRQTLGQGPEFLTYFQNEAQLEKSRLLSDRFSAERPKGSFSTLEIQRTEQGDSAMYLCASSLAADGPWNYGYTFGSGTRLTVV.

The chain links TRBV20-1 to TRBJ2-5; 15 bases are a match to TRBD2. There are 16 residues in the CDR3. CDR1 DFQATT and CDR2 SNEGSKA come from the germline V gene (reference sequence). V gave up 0 bases and J gave up 5 bases; unmatched junction bases: 4. CDR3 protein: CSARDGLAGGPETQYF. The CDR3 DNA reads TGCAGTGCTAGAGATGGACTAGCGGGGGGGCCCGAGACCCAGTACTTC.

At least ten counts were recorded for this clonotype. The CDR3 sequence: CASSPWTGSYEQYF. The CDR3 DNA sequence: TGTGCCAGCAGCCCTTGGACAGGGTCCTACGAGCAGTACTTC. The chain has TRBV7-2 and TRBJ2-7; 8 nucleotides agree with TRBD1. The germline V gene has CDR1 SGHTA and CDR2 FQGNSA. The CDR3 has 14 amino acids. The ends lost 5 bases at V and 1 base at J; junction bases unmatched: 4.

The chain links TRBV12-3 or TRBV12-4 to TRBJ2-1, with D perhaps given as TRBD1 or TRBD2 (5 bases each). The CDR3 loop spans 13 amino acids. V was pared by 1 base and J by 9 bases, with 10 bases between. The CDR3 DNA reads as TGTGCCAGCAGTTTAGAGGGACCCACTGAGCAGTTCTTC. Translating it yields CASSLEGPTEQFF.

This chain links TRBV12-3 or TRBV12-4 with TRBJ2-7; TRBD1 might be the D (6 bases). Trimming stripped 2 bases from V and 5 bases from J, with 13 bases between. This CDR3 has 14 amino acids. CDR3 protein: CASSLYDRRHEQYF. The CDR3, as DNA: TGTGCCAGCAGTTTATACGACAGGCGGCACGAGCAGTACTTC.

The CDR3 coding sequence is TGTGCCAGCAGTGACGACAGTAATCAGCCCCAGCATTTT. Its translation is CASSDDSNQPQHF. The V and J genes are TRBV12-3 or TRBV12-4 and TRBJ1-5, with a possible D match to TRBD1 (5 bases). The CDR3 has 13 amino acids. V lost 5 bases and J lost 4, with 9 bases in between.

This clonotype occurred a few times. The CDR3 sequence is CASSLGSGQVNNEQFF. The CDR3 region has the DNA TGTGCCAGCAGCTTAGGTTCGGGACAGGTCAACAATGAGCAGTTCTTC. This rearrangement joins TRBV7-6 to TRBJ2-1; the match to TRBD1 covers 8 bases. V lost 1 base, J lost 5 bases, and 7 bases stayed unmatched. CDR3 length: 16 residues. From germline, CDR1 is SGHVS and CDR2 FNYEAQ.

This clonotype was counted between two and nine times. CDR3 nucleotides: TGTGCCAGCAGGGAACTAGCGGGAGGGTACCAAGAGACCCAGTACTTC. It translates to CASRELAGGYQETQYF. The chain combines TRBV6-1 with TRBJ2-5, with 13 positions matching TRBD2. Trimming cost V 6 bases and J 0 bases; bases outside gene matches: 4. The CDR3 is made up of 16 amino acids. Germline values: CDR1 MNHNS, CDR2 SASEGT.